A selection of T cell receptor beta chains follows, all from one sample in a study of CD8+ T cells in alopecia areata. Assay used: immunoSEQ multiplex PCR; TCRdb lists only in-frame clones, some missing. The profile covers 110,000 or so clones, with around 64% appearing a single time and about 3% taken by the ten largest. Sequenced sample: CD4+ T cells sorted from blood. These receptors came from a human donor in good health. The CDR3 runs from the conserved cysteine through the conserved F or W. The D gene is left open where the match is weak. A row's size may be missing; if present it is once, few, many or a size class.

size: many
D: TRBD2
length: 15
V: TRBV12-5
J: TRBJ2-1
CDR3: CASGPEGLASDEQFF
DNA: TGTGCTAGTGGCCCTGAAGGACTAGCCAGCGATGAGCAGTTCTTC

size: NA
D: NA
length: 12
V: TRBV30
J: TRBJ1-2
CDR3: CAWSPGGYGYTF
DNA: TGTGCCTGGAGTCCAGGAGGCTATGGCTACACCTTC

size: NA
D: NA
length: 15
V: TRBV4-1
J: TRBJ1-1
CDR3: CASSPSAQVNTEAFF
DNA: TGCGCCAGCAGCCCGTCGGCCCAGGTGAACACTGAAGCTTTCTTT

size: NA
D: TRBD1
length: 14
V: TRBV4-1
J: TRBJ1-2
CDR3: CASSLRQGNYGYTF
DNA: TGCGCCAGCAGCCTTAGACAGGGTAACTATGGCTACACCTTC

size: few
D: TRBD1
length: 14
V: TRBV5-6
J: TRBJ2-7
CDR3: CASSWDRGIYEQYF
DNA: TGTGCCAGCAGCTGGGACAGGGGGATCTACGAGCAGTACTTC

size: NA
D: TRBD2
length: 14
V: TRBV30
J: TRBJ2-1
CDR3: CAGTNRAGGYEQFF
DNA: TGTGCCGGGACTAATAGGGCGGGCGGCTATGAGCAGTTCTTC

size: NA
D: NA
length: 14
V: TRBV30
J: TRBJ2-1
CDR3: CASQKLSSYNEQFF
DNA: TGTGCCTCCCAAAAGCTGAGCTCCTACAATGAGCAGTTCTTC

size: NA
D: NA
length: 13
V: TRBV7-2
J: TRBJ2-4
CDR3: CASSTDRLDIQYF
DNA: TGTGCCAGCAGCACAGACAGGCTGGACATTCAGTACTTC

size: NA
D: TRBD1
length: 16
V: TRBV6-5
J: TRBJ2-3
CDR3: CASSYAGTGPSDTQYF
DNA: TGTGCCAGCAGTTATGCCGGGACAGGGCCCTCAGATACGCAGTATTTT

size: NA
D: TRBD1
length: 16
V: TRBV4-1
J: TRBJ1-4
CDR3: CASSRDPGTANEKLFF
DNA: TGCGCCAGCAGCCGAGACCCCGGGACAGCAAATGAAAAACTGTTTTTT

size: NA
D: NA
length: 11
V: TRBV10-2
J: TRBJ1-5
CDR3: CASGSDQPQHF
DNA: TGCGCCAGCGGGTCCGATCAGCCCCAGCATTTT

size: NA
D: NA
length: 13
V: TRBV11-1
J: TRBJ1-5
CDR3: CASSLDRQQPQHF
DNA: TGTGCCAGCAGCTTAGATAGGCAGCAGCCCCAGCATTTT

size: once
D: TRBD2
length: 15
V: TRBV19
J: TRBJ2-5
CDR3: CASSPGTSGEETQYF
DNA: TGTGCCAGTAGTCCGGGGACTAGCGGGGAAGAGACCCAGTACTTC

size: few
D: NA
length: 14
V: TRBV18
J: TRBJ1-3
CDR3: CASSPSESGNTIYF
DNA: TGTGCCAGCTCACCGTCTGAATCTGGAAACACCATATATTTT

size: NA
D: NA
length: 15
V: TRBV25-1
J: TRBJ1-5
CDR3: CASSEARGSNQPQHF
DNA: TGTGCCAGCAGTGAGGCTCGAGGAAGCAATCAGCCCCAGCATTTT

size: few
D: NA
length: 15
V: TRBV4-1
J: TRBJ1-5
CDR3: CASSQDRISNQPQHF
DNA: TGCGCCAGCAGCCAAGATCGAATAAGCAATCAGCCCCAGCATTTT

size: NA
D: NA
length: 11
V: TRBV7-9
J: TRBJ2-5
CDR3: CASSPQETQYF
DNA: TGTGCCAGCAGCCCCCAAGAGACCCAGTACTTC

size: NA
D: TRBD2
length: 14
V: TRBV5-6
J: TRBJ2-3
CDR3: CASSLAGGTDTQYF
DNA: TGTGCCAGCAGCCTAGCGGGGGGCACAGATACGCAGTATTTT

size: NA
D: NA
length: 11
V: TRBV30
J: TRBJ2-7
CDR3: CAWSVQVEQYF
DNA: TGTGCCTGGAGTGTACAGGTGGAGCAGTACTTC

size: NA
D: TRBD1
length: 13
V: TRBV29-1
J: TRBJ1-2
CDR3: CSVALGQDYGYTF
DNA: TGCAGCGTTGCCCTGGGACAGGACTATGGCTACACCTTC

size: NA
D: TRBD1
length: 15
V: TRBV5-6
J: TRBJ2-1
CDR3: CASSLVTGWVNEQFF
DNA: TGTGCCAGCAGCTTGGTGACAGGGTGGGTCAATGAGCAGTTCTTC

size: NA
D: TRBD1
length: 16
V: TRBV28
J: TRBJ2-1
CDR3: CASSPPLSGQGDEQFF
DNA: TGTGCCAGCAGTCCCCCACTATCTGGACAGGGCGATGAGCAGTTCTTC

size: NA
D: TRBD1
length: 14
V: TRBV29-1
J: TRBJ2-7
CDR3: CSVHTGGWSYEQYF
DNA: TGCAGCGTACACACAGGGGGCTGGTCCTACGAGCAGTACTTC

size: NA
D: NA
length: 13
V: TRBV15
J: TRBJ2-5
CDR3: CATSPGLEETQYF
DNA: TGTGCCACCAGCCCCGGGCTGGAAGAGACCCAGTACTTC

size: NA
D: TRBD1
length: 16
V: TRBV6-5
J: TRBJ2-5
CDR3: CASSYQRGQGLETQYF
DNA: TGTGCCAGCAGTTATCAGAGGGGACAGGGGCTGGAGACCCAGTACTTC

size: NA
D: NA
length: 9
V: TRBV29-1
J: TRBJ2-5
CDR3: CSGPETQYF
DNA: TGCAGCGGGCCAGAGACCCAGTACTTC

size: NA
D: NA
length: 14
V: TRBV29-1
J: TRBJ2-2
CDR3: CSAKGRANTGELFF
DNA: TGCAGCGCTAAGGGACGAGCGAACACCGGGGAGCTGTTTTTT

size: few
D: NA
length: 13
V: TRBV7-3
J: TRBJ2-7
CDR3: CASSSPGEGRKYF
DNA: TGTGCCAGCAGCTCCCCCGGCGAAGGGAGGAAGTACTTC

size: NA
D: NA
length: 13
V: TRBV30
J: TRBJ2-1
CDR3: CAWSVGLYNEQFF
DNA: TGTGCCTGGAGTGTCGGCCTCTACAATGAGCAGTTCTTC

size: NA
D: NA
length: 11
V: TRBV29-1
J: TRBJ2-5
CDR3: CSGQLQETQYF
DNA: TGCAGCGGACAGTTGCAAGAGACCCAGTACTTC